This is a list of T cell receptor beta chains from one sample in a study of shared clonotypes between healthy human individuals. Sequencing used immunoSEQ multiplex PCR; TCRdb keeps in-frame clones, though not all of them. The sample includes some 2.1 million clones, approximately 92% of them seen just once. Source material: naive CD8+ T cells from PBMCs. Receptors were obtained from a man between 18 and 29 years old in good health. Some clones in this sample may be carry-over from other donors' samples. Both conserved end residues are part of each CDR3. D genes are given only for firm matches. A row's size may be missing; if present it is once, few, many or a size class.

V gene	J gene	D gene	clone size	CDR3 protein	CDR3 DNA
TRBV6-6	TRBJ2-1	.	.	CASSSMGLEGNEQFF	TGTGCCAGCAGCTCCATGGGGCTTGAGGGCAATGAGCAGTTCTTC
TRBV29-1	TRBJ1-1	.	.	CSVETGTEAFF	TGCAGCGTTGAAACTGGTACTGAAGCTTTCTTT
TRBV7-2	TRBJ1-1	TRBD1	.	CASSLGTGVNTEAFF	TGTGCCAGCAGCTTAGGGACAGGGGTGAACACTGAAGCTTTCTTT
TRBV7-2	TRBJ2-7	.	.	CASTQRVALHYEQYF	TGTGCCAGCACCCAAAGGGTAGCTCTGCACTACGAGCAGTACTTC
TRBV19	TRBJ1-1	.	.	CASSISLVGANEAFF	TGTGCCAGTAGTATTTCTTTAGTGGGGGCGAATGAAGCTTTCTTT
TRBV27	TRBJ2-5	TRBD1	.	CASSFATGSQETQYF	TGTGCCAGCAGTTTCGCGACAGGGAGTCAAGAGACCCAGTACTTC
TRBV11-3	TRBJ2-1	TRBD1	.	CASSLGLSRGQVREQFF	TGTGCCAGCAGCCTTGGTTTGTCCAGGGGGCAGGTTAGGGAGCAGTTCTTC
TRBV28	TRBJ2-7	.	.	CASSQDSYYEQYF	TGTGCCAGCAGCCAGGACAGTTACTACGAGCAGTACTTC
TRBV7-6	TRBJ2-1	TRBD2	.	CASRDRLAGGMSEQFF	TGTGCCAGCAGGGATAGACTAGCAGGAGGGATGAGTGAGCAGTTCTTC
TRBV27	TRBJ2-7	.	once	CASSLGPGPDYEQYF	TGTGCCAGCAGTTTAGGCCCGGGCCCGGATTACGAGCAGTACTTC
TRBV4-1	TRBJ2-5	TRBD2	.	CASSRPPGLASETQYF	TGCGCCAGCAGCCGGCCCCCGGGACTAGCGAGCGAGACCCAGTACTTC
TRBV28	TRBJ2-5	TRBD2	.	CASSHLAGVVSQYF	TGTGCCAGCAGCCACCTAGCGGGGGTGGTGTCCCAGTACTTC
TRBV29-1	TRBJ2-1	.	.	CSVEGYPEQFF	TGCAGCGTTGAAGGGTACCCGGAGCAGTTCTTC
TRBV5-4	TRBJ1-2	.	.	CASSKGWGLGYTF	TGTGCCAGCAGCAAAGGGTGGGGTCTCGGCTACACCTTC
TRBV2	TRBJ2-1	TRBD2	.	CASRARGLAMSYNEQFF	TGTGCCAGCAGGGCGAGAGGACTAGCGATGTCCTACAATGAGCAGTTCTTC
TRBV7-3	TRBJ2-5	.	.	CASSFQETQYF	TGTGCCAGCAGCTTCCAAGAGACCCAGTACTTC
TRBV9	TRBJ2-3	TRBD2	.	CASSVVGAGAAYPQYF	TGTGCCAGCAGCGTAGTGGGAGCGGGAGCGGCCTATCCGCAGTATTTT
TRBV5-4	TRBJ1-2	.	.	CASSFRLAGTYYGYTF	TGTGCCAGCAGCTTTAGGCTTGCAGGGACCTACTATGGCTACACCTTC
TRBV19	TRBJ2-7	TRBD1	.	CASSAGTGAYEQYF	TGTGCCAGTAGTGCCGGGACAGGGGCCTACGAGCAGTACTTC